This T cell receptor beta chain was captured in a study of shared clonotypes between healthy human individuals. Data came from immunoSEQ multiplex PCR; TCRdb stores just in-frame clones and leaves some out. Here the sample spans some 1,600,000 clones, nearly 99% being singletons. Per the germline V gene, CDR1 is MNHEY and CDR2 is SVGAGI. The germline V and J ends were trimmed by 7 bases and 6 bases, with 18 bases remaining between them. This CDR3 comprises 15 residues. Sequencing was performed on naive CD4+ T cells sorted from blood. Subset denoted: CD45RA+ positively selected. The sequence derives from a man in his thirties or forties in good health. This rearrangement joins TRBV6-5 to TRBJ2-2; weak D call: TRBD1 (6 bases). CDR3 amino acids: CASTAFRQAPGELFF. The CDR3 DNA is TGTGCCAGCACTGCTTTTAGACAGGCTCCCGGGGAGCTGTTTTTT.